A single sample is the source of the 6 T cell receptor beta chains below, sequenced in a study of shared clonotypes between healthy human individuals. Repertoires were generated with immunoSEQ multiplex PCR, while TCRdb's copy carries only in-frame clones and drops some. This sample has hundreds of thousands of clones; over 65% occur once, and the top ten carry 1.7%. The specimen was memory CD4+ T cells sorted from blood. Stated subset: CD45RA-negative fraction. The receptors derive from a woman aged 25 to 39 in good health.

The genes are TRBV6-6 and TRBJ1-5; 7 positions agree with TRBD1. CDR3 length: 14 amino acids. The V gene end was trimmed by 7 bases and the J gene end by 3 bases; junction bases not matched to a gene: 6. Per germline, CDR1 MNHNY and CDR2 SVGAGI (reference sequence). In DNA, the CDR3 is TGTGCCAGCAAAAACGGACAGGACAATCAGCCCCAGCATTTT. Translated: CASKNGQDNQPQHF.

The chain carries TRBV5-8 and TRBJ2-2, with TRBD1 identical over 9 bases. This CDR3 has 16 amino acids. V gave up 2 bases and J gave up 5 bases; unmatched junction bases: 7. Germline values: CDR1 SGHTS, CDR2 YDEGEE. CDR3 residues: CASSLIGTGRTGELFF. The CDR3 nucleotides are TGTGCCAGCAGCTTAATAGGGACAGGGAGGACCGGGGAGCTGTTTTTT.

J is TRBJ2-1 and V is TRBV6-5; D could derive from TRBD1 or TRBD2 (6 bases each). The germline V gene encodes CDR1 MNHEY and CDR2 SVGAGI. The CDR3 is 14 residues long. Trimming stripped 6 bases from V and 5 bases from J, with 14 bases between. The CDR3 is CASSTGRTDNEQFF. In nucleotides, the CDR3 is TGTGCCAGCAGCACTGGGAGGACAGACAATGAGCAGTTCTTC.

The CDR3 DNA sequence: TGTGCCAGTAGTACGCGTCGGGACAGGGGTTCCGGGGAGCTGTTTTTT. Its translation: CASSTRRDRGSGELFF. This rearrangement joins TRBV19 to TRBJ2-2; 10 nucleotides line up with TRBD1. Germline values: CDR1 LNHDA, CDR2 SQIVND (reference sequence). The CDR3 covers 16 residues. V shed 4 bases, J shed 6 bases, and the junction held 8 bases outside the gene matches.

The CDR3 bases are TGTGCCAGCTCACCAACCGGGGGCTTCGACGAGCAGTACTTC. This sequence encodes CASSPTGGFDEQYF. V is TRBV18 and J is TRBJ2-7, with D possibly being TRBD1 or TRBD2 (6 bases each). Germline V gene lookup returns CDR1 KGHSH and CDR2 LQKENI. Trimming removed 2 bases at V and 5 bases at J, with 13 bases between. The CDR3 spans 14 residues.

The chain links TRBV7-3 to TRBJ2-3; D unresolved. V gave up 4 bases and J gave up 2 bases, with 10 bases separating them. In germline, CDR1 is SGHTA, CDR2 FQGTGA. The CDR3 spans 14 residues. CDR3 coding DNA: TGTGCCAGCAGCTACATAGGGCCCACAGATACGCAGTATTTT. Its protein is CASSYIGPTDTQYF.